Presented here are 27 T cell receptor beta chains from one specimen sequenced in a study of blood T cell repertoires in COVID-19. The method was immunoSEQ multiplex PCR; TCRdb's version includes in-frame clones alone and lacks a portion of them. The sample lists 190,000 or so clones, over 80% occurring once. The sequenced sample consisted of PBMCs or T cells enriched from blood (not recorded which). The receptors come from a young man with acute COVID-19.

The J gene is TRBJ2-3, the V gene TRBV4-2; tentatively, D is TRBD1 (5 bases). V was trimmed by 4 bases and J by 1 base, leaving 15 bases between them. The germline CDR1 and CDR2 sequences are LGHNA and YNFKEQ. The CDR3 extends over 16 amino acids. The CDR3 here is CASSPEQDGRTDTQYF. The CDR3 DNA is TGTGCCAGCAGCCCAGAACAGGACGGACGCACAGATACGCAGTATTTT.

The gene calls are TRBV15 and TRBJ1-1; D unclear. Per the germline V gene, CDR1 is LNHNV and CDR2 is YYDKDF (reference sequence). The V end was cut by 8 bases, the J end by 0 bases, with 7 bases between. There are 12 residues in the CDR3. This CDR3 reads CATGRMNTEAFF. In DNA form, the CDR3 reads TGTGCCACCGGGAGGATGAACACTGAAGCTTTCTTT. The entire variable domain, with the rest obtained from reference TRBV15 and TRBJ1-1, is as follows: DAMVIQNPRYQVTQFGKPVTLSCSQTLNHNVMYWYQQKSSQAPKLLFHYYDKDFNNEADTPDNFQSRRPNTSFCFLDIRSPGLGDTAMYLCATGRMNTEAFFGQGTRLTVV.

This clone has only one observation. This chain joins TRBV28 and TRBJ2-7; TRBD1 matches at 7 bases. The CDR3 spans 15 residues. The V gene's germline CDR1 is MDHEN and CDR2 SYDVKM. With 4 bases clipped from V and 0 bases from J, the junction kept 6 bases outside the gene matches. CDR3 sequence: CASSSPRDSSYEQYF. In DNA, the CDR3 is TGTGCCAGCAGTTCCCCCCGGGACAGCTCCTACGAGCAGTACTTC.

V usage is TRBV28 and J usage is TRBJ1-4; TRBD1 matches at 7 bases. Trimming took 5 bases from V and 3 from J; bases not matched to a gene: 6. The CDR3 covers 15 residues. Germline loops: CDR1 MDHEN, CDR2 SYDVKM. In nucleotides, the CDR3 is TGTGCCAGCAGTAAGGGGACAGCGGCTAATGAAAAACTGTTTTTT. This codes for CASSKGTAANEKLFF.

V usage is TRBV5-6 and J usage is TRBJ2-5; D perhaps matches TRBD1 (6 bases). Trimming shortened V by 4 bases and J by 5 bases, and 18 bases separated the two germline ends. Germline lookup yields CDR1 SGHDT and CDR2 YYEEEE. CDR3 length: 15 amino acids. The CDR3 bases are TGTGCCAGCAGCGAAGAACAGGGATTCGGGGAGACCCAGTACTTC. Translation: CASSEEQGFGETQYF.

Only one count was recorded for this clone. This chain joins TRBV6-1 and TRBJ2-7; 7 bases fit TRBD1. CDR1 is MNHNS and CDR2 is SASEGT in the germline V gene. This CDR3 is 16 amino acids long. Trimming cost V 2 bases and J 5 bases; bases outside gene matches: 12. CDR3 DNA: TGTGCCAGCAGTGAACTAGCTGGACAGGCAACCGACGAGCAGTACTTC. This sequence encodes CASSELAGQATDEQYF.

The chain combines TRBV5-1 with TRBJ2-7; 7 nucleotides agree with TRBD2. Looked up from germline, CDR1 is SGHRS and CDR2 is YFSETQ. CDR3 length equals 14 residues. V shed 4 bases and J 2 bases; nucleotides not matched to a gene: 6. The CDR3 region is CASSPREGTYEQYF. In DNA, the CDR3 is TGCGCCAGCAGCCCTAGGGAGGGTACCTACGAGCAGTACTTC.

The chain links TRBV7-2 to TRBJ2-1; TRBD2 aligns across 7 bases. The germline gives CDR1 SGHTA, CDR2 FQGNSA. This CDR3 spans 15 amino acids. V was clipped by 5 bases and J by 0 bases; unmatched bases: 4. This chain's CDR3 is CASSPGTTSYNEQFF. CDR3 sequence (DNA): TGTGCCAGCAGCCCTGGGACTACCTCCTACAATGAGCAGTTCTTC. Full variable domain (missing parts from reference TRBV7-2 and TRBJ2-1): GAGVSQSPSNKVTEKGKDVELRCDPISGHTALYWYRQSLGQGLEFLIYFQGNSAPDKSGLPSDRFSAERTGGSVSTLTIQRTQQEDSAVYLCASSPGTTSYNEQFFGPGTRLTVL.

The chain uses TRBV7-9 and TRBJ2-1, with D possibly matching TRBD2 (6 bases). CDR1 is SEHNR, CDR2 FQNEAQ, per germline (reference sequence). Trimming removed 4 bases at V and 8 bases at J, with 12 bases between. This CDR3 comprises 13 residues. The CDR3 protein is CASSSGTFDEQFF. CDR3 DNA sequence: TGTGCCAGCAGCTCTGGGACTTTCGATGAGCAGTTCTTC. The full variable domain, completed using reference TRBV7-9 and TRBJ2-1, is DTGVSQNPRHKITKRGQNVTFRCDPISEHNRLYWYRQTLGQGPEFLTYFQNEAQLEKSRLLSDRFSAERPKGSFSTLEIQRTEQGDSAMYLCASSSGTFDEQFFGPGTRLTVL.

The chain recombines TRBV6-1 with TRBJ2-1; the D gene is possibly TRBD2 (5 bases). Trimming cost V 0 bases and J 4 bases, with 10 bases left between them. CDR3 size: 15 residues. The germline CDR1 and CDR2 sequences are MNHNS and SASEGT. As DNA, the CDR3 is TGTGCCAGCAGTGAAGCGGGAGACCTTTACAATGAGCAGTTCTTC. It translates to CASSEAGDLYNEQFF.

The chain is built from TRBV3-1 (or the pseudogene TRBV3-2) and TRBJ2-1, with a possible D match to TRBD1 (5 bases). Trimming pared 6 bases from V and 7 bases from J, leaving 10 bases between. Germline V gene data show CDR1 as LGHDT and CDR2 as YNNKEL (reference sequence). The CDR3 consists of 12 residues. The CDR3: CASSPQGNEQFF. The CDR3 nucleotides are TGTGCCAGCAGTCCGCAGGGAAATGAGCAGTTCTTC.

This sequence joins TRBV3-1 (or the pseudogene TRBV3-2) and TRBJ2-1; TRBD2 is a possible D gene (5 bases). The CDR3 has 14 amino acids. Trimming cost V 7 bases and J 1 base, with 11 bases left between them. Germline V CDR1 and CDR2: LGHDT, YNNKEL (reference sequence). CDR3 sequence (DNA): TGTGCCAGCAAGAGGAGGATGTCCTACAATGAGCAGTTCTTC. Amino acids: CASKRRMSYNEQFF.

The V and J genes are TRBV11-3 and TRBJ2-1, with D perhaps matching TRBD2 (5 bases). V was pared by 0 bases and J by 0 bases, with 15 bases between. The CDR3 has 18 residues. Germline assignment: CDR1 SGHNT and CDR2 YENEEA. The CDR3 sequence is CASSLEVMLASSYNEQFF. Here the CDR3 DNA reads TGTGCCAGCAGCTTAGAAGTTATGTTAGCGAGCTCCTACAATGAGCAGTTCTTC.

The V call is TRBV28, the J call TRBJ1-1; 9 positions match TRBD1. Per germline, CDR1 MDHEN and CDR2 SYDVKM. The J segment lost 4 bases and the V segment lost 3 bases, leaving 6 bases of the junction unmatched. The CDR3 is made up of 15 amino acids. The CDR3 sequence: CASSFHGTGSTEAFF. CDR3 nucleotide sequence: TGTGCCAGCAGTTTCCACGGGACAGGGAGCACTGAAGCTTTCTTT.

There are a few counts of this clone. The genes are TRBV27 and TRBJ2-1, with a possible D match to TRBD2 (6 bases). V gave up 0 bases and J gave up 12 bases, with 12 bases separating them. Germline loops: CDR1 MNHEY, CDR2 SMNVEV (reference sequence). CDR3 length: 13 residues. CDR3 coding DNA: TGTGCCAGCAGTTTATCATTCGGGACTTCGCAGTTCTTC. It is translated as CASSLSFGTSQFF.

J is TRBJ2-7 and V is TRBV4-2, with 9 positions matching TRBD2. With V trimmed by 0 bases and J by 1 base, 4 bases remained unmatched. The CDR3 extends over 16 amino acids. The germline V gene has CDR1 LGHNA and CDR2 YNFKEQ. The CDR3 DNA reads as TGTGCCAGCAGCCAAGAGGTAGCGGGAGCGTCCTACGAGCAGTACTTC. This sequence encodes CASSQEVAGASYEQYF.

This chain uses TRBV28 with TRBJ2-7, with TRBD2 matching 14 bases. J was trimmed by 4 bases and V by 6 bases; bases with no gene match: 8. The CDR3 has 16 residues. CDR1 is MDHEN and CDR2 is SYDVKM in the germline V gene. DNA for the CDR3: TGTGCCAGCAGCAGCCCCGGACTAGCGGGGGGATACGAGCAGTACTTC. Amino acids: CASSSPGLAGGYEQYF.

This clone has just one count. The chain employs TRBV18 and TRBJ2-1; D remains ambiguous. The V end was cut by 3 bases, the J end by 9 bases, with 9 bases between. The germline gives CDR1 KGHSH, CDR2 LQKENI. This CDR3 contains 12 residues. The chain's CDR3 is CASSPPGSEQFF. The DNA of the CDR3 is TGTGCCAGCTCACCGCCGGGTAGTGAGCAGTTCTTC.

This clone was recorded once. The V call is TRBV11-3, the J call TRBJ2-1, with a possible D match to TRBD2 (5 bases). Germline values: CDR1 SGHNT, CDR2 YENEEA. The CDR3 has 12 amino acids. The V end lost 5 bases, the J end lost 9 bases, and 11 bases lay between the germline ends. The CDR3 nucleotides read TGTGCCAGCAGCCCGCAGGCGGGTGAGCAGTTCTTC. Translating it yields CASSPQAGEQFF.

This clone was picked up a small number of times. V and J are TRBV11-2 and TRBJ2-7; the D gene is possibly TRBD2 (6 bases). The CDR3 is 14 amino acids. Trimming stripped 9 bases from V and 5 bases from J, with 20 bases between. Looked up from germline, CDR1 is SGHAT and CDR2 is FQNNGV. The CDR3 DNA reads as TGTGCCAGTCGCCTCCTCACGGGGGACCACGAGCAGTACTTC. It yields the protein CASRLLTGDHEQYF.

This clone was seen a handful of times. The chain is built from TRBV2 and TRBJ1-6; no clear D gene. V lost 0 bases and J 9 bases, leaving 15 bases between the germline ends. CDR1 is SNHLY, CDR2 FYNNEI, per germline. The CDR3 is 16 amino acids. The CDR3 DNA follows: TGTGCCAGCAGTGAAGCCCTCCTTAGAGGGAGTTCACCCCTCCACTTT. Its translation: CASSEALLRGSSPLHF.

Only one count was recorded for this clone. The chain carries TRBV6-1 and TRBJ1-5, with D possibly matching TRBD1 (6 bases). The CDR3 totals 18 residues. CDR1 and CDR2 (germline): MNHNS, SASEGT. Trimming removed 0 bases from V and 5 bases from J, with 20 bases in between. Written as DNA, the CDR3 is TGTGCCAGCAGTGAAGCTTTGACAGGTGGGCCTACATATCAGCCCCAGCATTTT. Translating gives CASSEALTGGPTYQPQHF.

The V call is TRBV28, the J call TRBJ1-1; D not resolved. Germline V CDR1 and CDR2: MDHEN, SYDVKM. The CDR3 spans 11 residues. V was shortened by 10 bases and J by 5 bases, with 11 bases between the two germline ends. The CDR3: CATGPRTEAFF. The CDR3 nucleotides read TGTGCCACCGGTCCCCGGACTGAAGCTTTCTTT.

The sample holds one count of this clone. This sequence joins TRBV9 and TRBJ2-1, with D possibly TRBD1 on 6 matching bases. Trimming shortened V by 4 bases and J by 3 bases, and 14 bases separated the two germline ends. Germline V gene data show CDR1 as SGDLS and CDR2 as YYNGEE. The CDR3 totals 15 residues. DNA of the CDR3: TGTGCCAGCAGCCAGGGGAGTAGCGTCTACAATGAGCAGTTCTTC. Its protein product is CASSQGSSVYNEQFF.

The rearrangement links TRBV27 to TRBJ2-2; a weak D match, TRBD1 (6 bases). V dropped 6 bases and J dropped 1 base, with 12 bases sitting between them. The germline gives CDR1 MNHEY, CDR2 SMNVEV (reference sequence). This CDR3 spans 15 amino acids. CDR3 protein: CASSTRQENTGELFF. CDR3 bases: TGTGCCAGCAGCACCAGACAGGAGAACACCGGGGAGCTGTTTTTT.

The V gene is TRBV28, the J gene TRBJ2-5; 9 positions match TRBD2. Germline loops: CDR1 MDHEN, CDR2 SYDVKM. Trimming cost V 3 bases and J 5 bases; bases outside gene matches: 13. The CDR3 is 17 residues long. In DNA, the CDR3 is TGTGCCAGCAGTTTCTCTTACCGTGGACTAGCGAAGGAGACCCAGTACTTC. Translation gives CASSFSYRGLAKETQYF.

This sequence joins TRBV28 and TRBJ2-3, with D possibly TRBD2 on 6 matching bases. The CDR3 runs to 14 residues. V lost 1 base to trimming and J lost 14 bases, with 19 bases between them. Germline-derived CDR1 and CDR2 are MDHEN and SYDVKM. In DNA, the CDR3 is TGTGCCAGCAGTTTATCGATTAGCGGCGGGGTCCCGTATTTT. Amino acids: CASSLSISGGVPYF.